The 24 T cell receptor beta chains presented below share a single source sample, sequenced in a study of breast tumors, draining lymph nodes, adjacent tissues. TCRdb itself ran the multiplex PCR reads through MiXCR, one entry per CDR3 protein. The sample has about 130,000 distinct CDR3 sequences; around 22% are singletons. The lymph nodes were axillary draining lymph nodes from breast cancer patients. Sequencing was performed on axillary lymph node tissue. These receptors were taken from a female donor with breast cancer. Some clones in this sample may be carry-over from other donors' samples.

This clonotype showed up many times. The CDR3 does not close with the conserved phenylalanine or tryptophan, likely indicating a read error. The DNA is omitted, as the CDR3 cannot be located on it reliably, and the CDR3 follows TCRdb's listing. V and J are TRBV11-2 and TRBJ2-3; the table's D call TRBD1 went unverified against the DNA. Per germline, CDR1 SGHAT and CDR2 FQNNGV. The CDR3 numbers 11 amino acids, ends counted. The CDR3 spells CASSLSNRAGI.

Many counts were recorded for this clonotype. The chain links TRBV6-5 to TRBJ2-5; TRBD2 matches 13 bases. The V gene end was trimmed by 6 bases and the J gene end by 6 bases; junction bases not matched to a gene: 13. The CDR3 totals 17 residues. Germline V gene lookup returns CDR1 MNHEY and CDR2 SVGAGI. The CDR3 reads CASSSGLAGVGAKTQYF. For the CDR3, the DNA is TGTGCCAGCAGCTCCGGACTAGCGGGAGTTGGAGCCAAGACCCAGTACTTC.

This clonotype was seen at least ten times. The chain joins TRBV2 to TRBJ2-5; 12 nucleotides agree with TRBD2. The CDR3 length is 15 residues. Germline V lookup: CDR1 SNHLY, CDR2 FYNNEI. The junction had 6 bases not matched to a gene; V was cut back by 8 bases and J by 2 bases. CDR3 loop: CASRLAGGGQETQYF. The CDR3 region has the DNA TGTGCCAGCCGTCTAGCGGGAGGGGGACAAGAGACCCAGTACTTC.

This clonotype was detected only a few times. CDR3: CASSQRQGQGYTF. CDR3 bases: TGTGCCAGCAGCCAACGCCAGGGGCAAGGCTACACCTTC. This chain connects TRBV3-1 to TRBJ1-2, with D maybe TRBD1 (6 bases). Germline values: CDR1 LGHDT, CDR2 YNNKEL (reference sequence). Between the trimmed V and J ends, which lost 2 bases and 8 bases, there was a span of 12 bases. This CDR3 has 13 residues.

Concerning this clonotype itself: Its ends do not fully match the called genes, so a read error is possible. The gene calls are TRBV2 and TRBJ2-1; 14 bases align to TRBD2. This CDR3 spans 17 amino acids. The germline V gene has CDR1 SNHLY and CDR2 FYNNEI. The CDR3 DNA follows: TGTGCCATACCGGGACTAGCGGGAGTCAACACCGGGAATGGGCAGTTCTTC. Amino acid sequence: CAIPGLAGVNTGNGQFF.

A remark on this clonotype: With a much larger clone just one base away, this may be a read error. The chain joins TRBV4-2 to TRBJ2-2, with no clear D. Germline CDR1 is LGHNA and CDR2 is YNFKEQ. This CDR3 is 16 amino acids long. V was cut by 0 bases and J by 5 bases, with 13 bases left in between. CDR3 loop: CASSQDHLRSTGELFF. DNA of the CDR3: TGTGCCAGCAGCCAAGATCACCTAAGAAGTACCGGGGAGCTGTTTTTT.

Many counts were recorded for this clonotype. The chain combines TRBV4-2 with TRBJ2-1; 10 nucleotides match TRBD2. Germline CDR1 reads LGHNA; CDR2 reads YNFKEQ. This CDR3 has 15 amino acids. Losses at the gene ends were 3 bases for V and 4 bases for J; bases not matched to a gene: 3. The CDR3 region has the DNA TGTGCCAGCAGCCAGGGGACTAGCGAGTACAATGAGCAGTTCTTC. It is translated as CASSQGTSEYNEQFF.

At least ten counts were recorded for this clonotype. The gene calls are TRBV7-2 and TRBJ1-4; D is possibly TRBD1 (5 bases). V was pared by 2 bases and J by 2 bases, with 15 bases between. Germline-derived CDR1 and CDR2 are SGHTA and FQGNSA. The CDR3 runs 17 residues. The CDR3 here is CASSLPGTAGTNEKLFF. The CDR3 DNA reads TGTGCCAGCAGCTTACCCGGTACGGCAGGGACTAATGAAAAACTGTTTTTT.

The CDR3 spells CASSPFSADTGGDGYTF. The CDR3 DNA reads TGTGCCAGCTCACCATTTTCTGCGGACACAGGGGGCGATGGCTACACCTTC. This chain connects TRBV18 to TRBJ1-2; 9 bases map to TRBD1. The CDR3 covers 17 residues. CDR1 and CDR2 (germline): KGHSH, LQKENI. J was trimmed by 6 bases and V by 2 bases; bases with no gene match: 13.

This clonotype was observed at least ten times. This chain joins TRBV20-1 and TRBJ1-6; no reliable D call. Germline CDR1 reads DFQATT; CDR2 reads SNEGSKA (reference sequence). The CDR3 sequence is 13 residues long. V was clipped by 3 bases and J by 9 bases, with 12 bases between them. The CDR3 bases are TGCAGTGCTAGGGAAACGGACCTTTCACCCCTCCACTTT. Amino acid sequence: CSARETDLSPLHF.

The chain combines TRBV27 with TRBJ2-1; 14 bases line up with TRBD2. Germline CDR1 and CDR2: MNHEY and SMNVEV (reference sequence). Losses at the gene ends were 4 bases for V and 4 bases for J; bases not matched to a gene: 9. The CDR3 sequence is 18 residues long. The CDR3 sequence: CASSSPGLAGGIYNEQFF. The DNA of the CDR3 is TGTGCCAGCAGTTCGCCCGGACTAGCGGGAGGAATATACAATGAGCAGTTCTTC.

About this clonotype itself: One base away lies a much larger clone, so this may be a sequencing read error. The rearrangement links TRBV5-1 to TRBJ2-2; D is perhaps TRBD2 (6 bases). Trimming left V 4 bases short and J 1 base short, with 11 bases between. This CDR3 is built from 15 residues. From germline, CDR1 is SGHRS and CDR2 YFSETQ. The CDR3, as DNA: TGCGCCAGCAGCCCGGCCGGGAGGAACACCGGGGAGCTGTTTTTT. Amino acids: CASSPAGRNTGELFF.

About this clonotype itself: The junction differs from germline at one of its ends, possibly a read error. The chain uses TRBV28 and TRBJ2-3; 8 nucleotides agree with TRBD2. Per the germline V gene, CDR1 is MDHEN and CDR2 is SYDVKM. This CDR3 comprises 16 residues. CDR3 sequence (DNA): TGTGCCAGCAGTTTCCCTAGGGCGGGGGGCACAGATGCGCAGTATTTT. Translating it yields CASSFPRAGGTDAQYF.

This clonotype was found many times. The genes are TRBV3-1 and TRBJ2-5; 7 positions agree with TRBD2. V gave up 4 bases and J gave up 5 bases; unmatched junction bases: 4. CDR1 is LGHDT and CDR2 is YNNKEL in the germline V gene (reference sequence). There are 13 residues in the CDR3. The CDR3 coding sequence is TGTGCCAGCAGCCCCTGGGGGGGGGAGACCCAGTACTTC. Amino acid sequence: CASSPWGGETQYF.

This clonotype was counted ten times or more. The gene calls are TRBV7-9 and TRBJ1-4; D not resolved. V was clipped by 2 bases and J by 6 bases, with 4 bases between them. The CDR3 runs to 12 residues. Germline CDR1 SEHNR, CDR2 FQNEAQ (reference sequence). CDR3 coding DNA: TGTGCCAGCAGCTTAATAGATGAAAAACTGTTTTTT. Translation: CASSLIDEKLFF.

About this clonotype itself: A much larger clone lies a single base off, so this may be a read error. This chain connects TRBV5-4 to TRBJ2-7, with TRBD1 identical over 7 bases. Germline V gene sequence: CDR1 SGHNT, CDR2 YYREEE (reference sequence). J was trimmed by 6 bases and V by 4 bases; bases with no gene match: 7. The length of the CDR3 is 13 residues. CDR3 residues: CASSLNRGTEQYF. The CDR3 nucleotides read TGTGCCAGCAGCCTTAACAGGGGAACCGAGCAGTACTTC. The variable domain in full, completed from reference TRBV5-4 and TRBJ2-7, reads ETGVTQSPTHLIKTRGQQVTLRCSSQSGHNTVSWYQQALGQGPQFIFQYYREEENGRGNFPPRFSGLQFPNYSSELNVNALELDDSALYLCASSLNRGTEQYFGPGTRLTVT.

To note about this clonotype: A much larger clonotype is one base distant, so this may be a read error. The chain links TRBV5-1 to TRBJ2-7; 10 positions match TRBD1. Germline V lookup: CDR1 SGHRS, CDR2 YFSETQ. This CDR3 region has 16 residues. The junction had 9 bases not matched to a gene; V was cut back by 4 bases and J by 2 bases. The CDR3 loop reads CASSPLPGQGTYEQYF. The CDR3 bases are TGCGCCAGCAGCCCCTTGCCGGGACAGGGGACCTACGAGCAGTACTTC.

This clonotype was detected ten times or more. The gene calls are TRBV20-1 and TRBJ2-1; 9 nucleotides agree with TRBD1. Trimming at V came to 8 bases and at J to 6 bases, leaving 11 bases not matched to a gene. Looked up from germline, CDR1 is DFQATT and CDR2 is SNEGSKA (reference sequence). The CDR3 runs 14 residues. The CDR3: CSITGGYGGNEQFF. The DNA of the CDR3 is TGCAGTATTACAGGGGGCTATGGGGGCAATGAGCAGTTCTTC.

This clonotype was recorded at least ten times. V gene TRBV9 combines with J gene TRBJ2-2, with a tentative D call TRBD2 (6 bases). Germline assignment: CDR1 SGDLS and CDR2 YYNGEE. V lost 4 bases and J 4 bases, leaving 20 bases between the germline ends. This CDR3 region has 17 residues. The CDR3 region has the DNA TGTGCCAGCAGCTTGGGCCCGACATTGGGGGGCACCGGGGAGCTGTTTTTT. This sequence encodes CASSLGPTLGGTGELFF. Full variable domain (missing parts from reference TRBV9 and TRBJ2-2): DSGVTQTPKHLITATGQRVTLRCSPRSGDLSVYWYQQSLDQGLQFLIQYYNGEERAKGNILERFSAQQFPDLHSELNLSSLELGDSALYFCASSLGPTLGGTGELFFGEGSRLTVL.

On this clonotype: A much larger clone sits a single nucleotide away, making a read error possible. The rearrangement links TRBV10-2 to TRBJ1-5, with 10 bases that match TRBD1. The CDR3 is made up of 19 amino acids. The V gene's germline CDR1 is WSHSY and CDR2 SAAADI. J lost 7 bases, V lost 2 bases, and 17 bases had no gene match. CDR3 region: CASSEQGQGSVLGEQPQHF. The DNA of the CDR3 is TGCGCCAGCAGTGAGCAGGGACAGGGGTCGGTTCTGGGTGAGCAGCCCCAGCATTTT.

In this sample, this clonotype turned up many times. The V call is TRBV5-1, the J call TRBJ1-2; TRBD1 matches at 10 bases. CDR3 length equals 14 residues. Germline V gives CDR1 SGHRS, CDR2 YFSETQ. V dropped 3 bases and J dropped 4; count of bases not matched to a gene: 3. The CDR3 bases are TGCGCCAGCAGCTGGACAGGGGGGAGCTATGGCTACACCTTC. This gives the protein CASSWTGGSYGYTF.

The chain joins TRBV27 to TRBJ2-1, with TRBD1 matching 9 bases. The CDR3 consists of 13 residues. J gave up 8 bases and V 6 bases, and 5 bases lay outside the gene matches. CDR1 and CDR2 from the germline V gene are MNHEY and SMNVEV (reference sequence). DNA of the CDR3: TGTGCCAGCAGCCCCGGGGACAGGGATGAGCAGTTCTTC. It specifies CASSPGDRDEQFF.

The CDR3 here is CATSRGGAGGEEKLFF. As DNA, the CDR3 is TGTGCCACCAGCAGAGGTGGGGCAGGGGGAGAAGAAAAACTGTTTTTT. The chain has TRBV15 and TRBJ1-4, with 7 bases identical to TRBD1. J lost 8 bases, V lost 1 base, and 10 bases had no gene match. This CDR3 is built from 16 residues. Germline V lookup: CDR1 LNHNV, CDR2 YYDKDF (reference sequence).

This clonotype was found once. A single base separates this from a much larger clone, so it may be a read error. The CDR3 does not end in the conserved phenylalanine or tryptophan, so this is likely a read error. V gene TRBV29-1 combines with J gene TRBJ2-5, with unresolved D. This CDR3 is built from 13 residues. The germline V and J ends were trimmed by 7 bases and 2 bases, with 14 bases remaining between them. Germline CDR1 is SQVTM and CDR2 is ANQGSEA. CDR3 nucleotide sequence: TGCAGCGCCAGAAGAGCCGTTCAAGAGACCCAGTACTTG. It encodes CSARRAVQETQYL.